One TCR beta chain is described in this entry. This sample is part of a study of blood T cell repertoires in COVID-19. Measured with immunoSEQ multiplex PCR; TCRdb has only the in-frame clones, and not every one. The sample holds 45,000 to 65,000 clones, under 90% seen once. The V segment lost 5 bases and the J segment 7 bases; nucleotides outside the gene matches: 7. CDR1 SGHTA and CDR2 FQGNSA come from the germline V gene. The CDR3 covers 15 residues. V usage is TRBV7-2 and J usage is TRBJ2-1; 11 bases line up with TRBD1. The TCR sequence derives from a man older than 75 with active or convalescent COVID-19. Sequenced sample: peripheral blood. The CDR3 loop is CASSANRDRGNEQFF. CDR3 bases: TGTGCCAGCAGCGCGAACCGGGACAGGGGGAATGAGCAGTTCTTC.